This T cell receptor beta chain appears in the sequencing data of a study of T cells in Graves' hyperthyroidism and ophthalmopathy. As for the study in general: Peripheral blood collection took place at initial diagnosis, before any treatment.

Amplification of TCR beta CDR3 regions was performed using RNA transcripts as template. RT-PCR in the first round (using the HTBI primer set) targeted the TCR CDR3. TCRdb ran MiXCR on the multiplex PCR reads and lists one entry per CDR3 protein. The table lists approximately 720,000 distinct CDR3 sequences, about 19% of them singletons, with 16% in the top ten. Germline V CDR1 and CDR2: SQVTM, ANQGSEA. Trimming cost V 1 base and J 8 bases, with 14 bases left between them. This CDR3 has 13 amino acids. Diagnoses were made from clinical symptoms, serum measures (thyroxine and TRAb), thyroid ultrasound and orbital computed tomography.

This chain uses TRBV29-1 with TRBJ1-2; the D is unclear. The sample consisted of blood. The sequence was obtained from a woman between 45 and 65 years old with Graves' hyperthyroidism that later progressed to Graves' ophthalmopathy. CDR3 residues: CSVEGGGLPGYTF. The CDR3 bases are TGCAGCGTTGAAGGTGGAGGGCTCCCGGGCTACACCTTC.